The clone carrying this T cell receptor (beta chain) was seen only a few times. The target antigen is unknown. The source material, RNA transcripts, was used to amplify TCR beta CDR3 regions. An initial round of RT-PCR targeting the TCR CDR3 relied on the HTBI primer set. Each CDR3 protein is one row after TCRdb ran MiXCR on the multiplex PCR reads. This sample has roughly 280,000 distinct CDR3 sequences, with roughly 22% found just once. These data are taken from a study of T cells in Graves' hyperthyroidism and ophthalmopathy. As for the study in general: Peripheral blood was drawn at first diagnosis, prior to all treatment. Study-wide results and limits: The blood repertoire included most of the expanded thyroid clonotypes above 0.001. A model of 13 V-J pairs discriminated ophthalmopathy from stable hyperthyroidism.

PBMCs came from 7.5 to 10 ml fresh peripheral blood. Germline V CDR1 and CDR2: SEHNR, FQNEAQ (reference sequence). This CDR3 has 14 residues. V was shortened by 6 bases and J by 0 bases, with 11 bases between the two germline ends. The sequenced material came from blood. The clonotype was recovered from a man aged 30-40 years with Graves' ophthalmopathy. The rearrangement joins TRBV7-9 to TRBJ1-1, with D uncertain. Here the CDR3 reads CASRPDGMNTEAFF. CDR3 bases: TGTGCCAGCAGACCAGACGGCATGAACACTGAAGCTTTCTTT. The full variable domain, rest sourced from reference TRBV7-9 and TRBJ1-1, is DTGVSQNPRHKITKRGQNVTFRCDPISEHNRLYWYRQTLGQGPEFLTYFQNEAQLEKSRLLSDRFSAERPKGSFSTLEIQRTEQGDSAMYLCASRPDGMNTEAFFGQGTRLTVV.